These 32 T cell receptor beta chains originate from one sample sequenced in a study of T cell responses to AZD1222 COVID-19 vaccine. Only in-frame clones appear in the TCRdb table, and some are missing; sequencing was by immunoSEQ multiplex PCR. The sample lists around 130,000 clones, roughly 86% seen once, with approximately 6% in the top ten. The specimen was peripheral blood, collected 28 days after the second AZD1222 dose. The receptors were sampled from an adult who received the AZD1222 COVID-19 vaccine.

The chain links TRBV7-2 to TRBJ2-3, with a tentative D call TRBD2 (5 bases). Per the germline V gene, CDR1 is SGHTA and CDR2 is FQGNSA. Trimming removed 6 bases from V and 4 bases from J, with 17 bases in between. The CDR3 is 15 amino acids. DNA of the CDR3: TGTGCCAGCAGACCGCCCAGCGCCGGGGCAGATACGCAGTATTTT. Translation gives CASRPPSAGADTQYF.

A few counts support this clone. The rearrangement joins TRBV6-4 to TRBJ1-3, with a weak D call TRBD1 (6 bases). With 10 bases removed from V and 3 bases from J, the gap between germline ends came to 10 bases. The germline CDR1 and CDR2 sequences are MRHNA and SNTAGT. The CDR3 length is 12 residues. In DNA form, the CDR3 reads TGTGCCATCCAGGGGTTTGGAAACACCATATATTTT. Residues: CAIQGFGNTIYF.

The chain has TRBV3-1 (or the pseudogene TRBV3-2) and TRBJ2-7; 7 bases match TRBD2. Germline lookup yields CDR1 LGHDT and CDR2 YNNKEL (reference sequence). The CDR3 length is 18 residues. With V trimmed by 6 bases and J by 3 bases, 20 bases remained unmatched. The CDR3 reads CASRGNGRPPLFDYEQYF. For the CDR3, the DNA is TGTGCCAGCAGGGGGAACGGGAGGCCTCCCCTTTTTGACTACGAGCAGTACTTC.

This clone was found once. J is TRBJ1-1 and V is TRBV9; D ambiguous. Germline-derived CDR1 and CDR2 are SGDLS and YYNGEE. This CDR3 comprises 13 residues. V dropped 2 bases and J dropped 5 bases, with 10 bases sitting between them. The CDR3 nucleotides read TGTGCCAGCAGCGTCTACATGGGAACTGAAGCTTTCTTT. It codes for CASSVYMGTEAFF.

This CDR3 is CASSDRDGEQFF. CDR3 sequence (DNA): TGCGCCAGCAGCGACAGGGACGGTGAGCAGTTCTTC. The chain is built from TRBV5-1 and TRBJ2-1; 7 bases fit TRBD1. The length of the CDR3 is 12 residues. V dropped 4 bases and J dropped 9; count of bases not matched to a gene: 4. Germline V gene sequence: CDR1 SGHRS, CDR2 YFSETQ.

Only a few counts were recorded for this clone. J is TRBJ1-4 and V is TRBV19; D not certain. The CDR3 runs 14 residues. Germline V CDR1 and CDR2: LNHDA, SQIVND (reference sequence). V was trimmed by 3 bases and J by 4 bases, leaving 9 bases between them. The CDR3 loop reads CASSMSSVNEKLFF. The DNA of the CDR3 is TGTGCCAGTAGTATGTCAAGCGTTAATGAAAAACTGTTTTTT.

This rearrangement joins TRBV15 to TRBJ1-3; D unclear. Trimming stripped 0 bases from V and 9 bases from J, with 9 bases between. This CDR3 contains 13 residues. Germline loops: CDR1 LNHNV, CDR2 YYDKDF (reference sequence). CDR3 nucleotides: TGTGCCACCAGCAGAGACCCTCCGGGCACCATATATTTT. This encodes CATSRDPPGTIYF. Full variable domain (missing parts from reference TRBV15 and TRBJ1-3): DAMVIQNPRYQVTQFGKPVTLSCSQTLNHNVMYWYQQKSSQAPKLLFHYYDKDFNNEADTPDNFQSRRPNTSFCFLDIRSPGLGDTAMYLCATSRDPPGTIYFGEGSWLTVV.

The count of this clone is one. The chain is built from TRBV7-2 and TRBJ2-7, with TRBD2 identical over 11 bases. Germline CDR1 reads SGHTA; CDR2 reads FQGNSA. Germline trimming cut 1 base from V and 7 bases from J; bases unmatched to any gene: 6. The CDR3 loop spans 15 amino acids. The CDR3 DNA is TGTGCCAGCAGCTTAGTAGCGGGGGGGCCCGGGGAGCAGTACTTC. As protein: CASSLVAGGPGEQYF. The full variable domain, with the rest looked up from reference TRBV7-2 and TRBJ2-7, is GAGVSQSPSNKVTEKGKDVELRCDPISGHTALYWYRQSLGQGLEFLIYFQGNSAPDKSGLPSDRFSAERTGGSVSTLTIQRTQQEDSAVYLCASSLVAGGPGEQYFGPGTRLTVT.

The chain carries TRBV6-4 and TRBJ2-3; D is perhaps TRBD1 (5 bases). V lost 5 bases and J lost 2, with 14 bases in between. Germline CDR1 and CDR2: MRHNA and SNTAGT. The CDR3 sequence is 15 residues long. The CDR3 DNA follows: TGTGCCAGCAGTTTACAGGAGTCCAACACAGATACGCAGTATTTT. Its translation: CASSLQESNTDTQYF.

The genes are TRBV28 and TRBJ1-2, with 10 bases aligning to TRBD1. V gave up 4 bases and J gave up 4 bases; unmatched junction bases: 6. This CDR3 has 15 residues. The V gene's germline CDR1 is MDHEN and CDR2 SYDVKM. The DNA for the CDR3 is TGTGCCAGCAGTTCCTTGACAGGGGGCGGCTATGGCTACACCTTC. It yields the protein CASSSLTGGGYGYTF.

CDR3 residues: CATSSSLDNEETQYF. As DNA, the CDR3 is TGTGCCACCAGCAGTAGCCTCGACAACGAAGAGACCCAGTACTTC. The chain has TRBV15 and TRBJ2-5; no firm D call. Germline CDR1 LNHNV, CDR2 YYDKDF (reference sequence). This CDR3 region has 15 residues. V lost 3 bases, J lost 3 bases, and 14 bases lay in between.

This chain uses TRBV6-6 with TRBJ2-7; TRBD2 aligns across 10 bases. CDR3 size: 16 residues. Germline V lookup: CDR1 MNHNY, CDR2 SVGAGI (reference sequence). The J segment lost 0 bases and the V segment lost 6 bases, leaving 8 bases of the junction unmatched. CDR3 sequence: CASSSGLAANSYEQYF. As DNA, the CDR3 is TGTGCCAGCAGCTCTGGACTAGCGGCGAACTCCTACGAGCAGTACTTC.

This chain uses TRBV12-3 or TRBV12-4 with TRBJ1-5; D remains ambiguous. CDR3 size: 13 residues. V lost 1 base, J lost 6 bases, and 7 bases lay in between. For the CDR3, the DNA is TGTGCCAGCAGTTTAGGGGAACGTCAGCCCCAGCATTTT. This encodes CASSLGERQPQHF.

This chain connects TRBV12-5 to TRBJ1-1; no clear D. The CDR3 sequence is 15 residues long. Trimming removed 7 bases at V and 3 bases at J, with 18 bases between. The V gene's germline CDR1 is LGHNT and CDR2 FRNRAP. CDR3 DNA: TGTGCTAGTGTCCACGCAGGAATCGGGGACACTGAAGCTTTCTTT. Translation gives CASVHAGIGDTEAFF.

Regarding this clone: Other DNA sequences of this sample code for an identical CDR3. The chain uses TRBV6-2 or TRBV6-3 and TRBJ2-7; D is perhaps TRBD1 (6 bases). V dropped 4 bases and J dropped 4 bases, with 8 bases sitting between them. Germline CDR1 MNHEY, CDR2 SVGEGT. The CDR3 runs to 12 residues. CDR3 amino acids: CASSSQGYEQYF. DNA of the CDR3: TGTGCCAGCAGTTCACAGGGATACGAGCAGTACTTC.

The J gene is TRBJ2-7, the V gene TRBV10-2; no clear D. CDR1 is WSHSY and CDR2 is SAAADI in the germline V gene. CDR3 length equals 11 residues. Trimming took 6 bases from V and 4 from J, leaving 7 bases between them. In nucleotides, the CDR3 is TGCGCCAGCAGCCCATCGTACGAGCAGTACTTC. Its translation: CASSPSYEQYF.

The chain links TRBV9 to TRBJ1-4, with 7 nucleotides matching TRBD1. This CDR3 has 15 amino acids. Per the germline V gene, CDR1 is SGDLS and CDR2 is YYNGEE. V dropped 4 bases and J dropped 6; count of bases not matched to a gene: 9. CDR3 DNA sequence: TGTGCCAGCAGCCCTCGGACAGGCTTTGATGAAAAACTGTTTTTT. Its protein is CASSPRTGFDEKLFF.

The sample holds one count of this clone. This chain links TRBV12-3 or TRBV12-4 with TRBJ1-1; D is undetermined. With 2 bases removed from V and 6 bases from J, the gap between germline ends came to 10 bases. This CDR3 has 13 amino acids. CDR3 loop: CASSLLGRAEAFF. The CDR3 DNA sequence: TGTGCCAGCAGTTTATTGGGGAGGGCTGAAGCTTTCTTT.

The J gene is TRBJ2-3, the V gene TRBV13; 11 bases agree with TRBD2. CDR3 length: 17 amino acids. CDR1 and CDR2 from the germline V gene are PRHDT and FYEKMQ (reference sequence). The ends lost 8 bases at V and 1 base at J; junction bases unmatched: 11. CDR3: CASEALAGGFGTDTQYF. The DNA for the CDR3 is TGTGCCAGCGAAGCCTTAGCGGGAGGGTTTGGCACAGATACGCAGTATTTT.

The rearrangement joins TRBV29-1 to TRBJ2-3, with D possibly TRBD2 on 5 matching bases. This CDR3 spans 12 amino acids. CDR1 is SQVTM and CDR2 is ANQGSEA in the germline V gene. Between the trimmed V and J ends, which lost 4 bases and 2 bases, there was a span of 7 bases. The CDR3 loop reads CSVVLATDTQYF. Here the CDR3 DNA reads TGCAGCGTTGTTCTAGCCACAGATACGCAGTATTTT.

The rearrangement uses TRBV30 and TRBJ2-1; D is uncertain. Germline CDR1 is GTSNPN and CDR2 is SVGIG (reference sequence). The CDR3 length is 12 residues. V lost 0 bases, J lost 6 bases, and 6 bases lay in between. CDR3 in DNA: TGTGCCTGGAGTGTACTAACCAATGAGCAGTTCTTC. Amino acids: CAWSVLTNEQFF.

The CDR3 reads CASSLGTSSTGELFF. The CDR3 DNA sequence: TGTGCCAGCAGTTTAGGGACATCGAGCACCGGGGAGCTGTTTTTT. The gene calls are TRBV28 and TRBJ2-2, with D tentatively TRBD1 (6 bases). The CDR3 runs to 15 residues. Germline lookup yields CDR1 MDHEN and CDR2 SYDVKM. The V and J ends lost 2 bases and 4 bases respectively, with 11 bases between them.

The CDR3 DNA is TGCAGCGTTAAGGGGGGCACAGATACGCAGTATTTT. Amino acid sequence: CSVKGGTDTQYF. The chain uses TRBV29-1 and TRBJ2-3, with D perhaps matching TRBD1 (6 bases). Trimming took 5 bases from V and 1 from J, leaving 7 bases between them. CDR1 is SQVTM, CDR2 ANQGSEA, per germline. The CDR3 loop spans 12 amino acids.

The V and J genes are TRBV11-2 and TRBJ2-1; D gene ambiguous. From germline, CDR1 is SGHAT and CDR2 FQNNGV. Deletions cut 2 bases from V and 0 bases from J, with 8 bases between. This CDR3 is built from 15 residues. The CDR3 loop is CASSLSANSYNEQFF. The CDR3 DNA follows: TGTGCCAGCAGCTTATCGGCTAACTCCTACAATGAGCAGTTCTTC.

V gene TRBV25-1 combines with J gene TRBJ2-1, with 8 bases identical to TRBD2. CDR1 is MGHDK and CDR2 is SYGVNS in the germline V gene. The V and J ends lost 5 bases and 8 bases, in that order; junction bases with no gene match: 14. The CDR3 is 16 amino acids. The CDR3 nucleotides are TGTGCCAGCAGTTTGCTAGGTAGCGGGGCTCCAGATGAGCAGTTCTTC. It is translated as CASSLLGSGAPDEQFF.

This clone has only one observation. The CDR3 sequence: CASSSRTGRVLILTEAFF. The CDR3, as DNA: TGTGCCAGCAGCTCAAGGACAGGGCGGGTTTTGATTCTCACTGAAGCTTTCTTT. This chain uses TRBV5-5 with TRBJ1-1; TRBD1 matches at 8 bases. The germline gives CDR1 SGHKS, CDR2 YYEKEE (reference sequence). The ends lost 3 bases at V and 4 bases at J; junction bases unmatched: 17. The CDR3 runs 18 residues.

This clone was counted between two and nine times. The V gene is TRBV13, the J gene TRBJ1-2; 8 bases map to TRBD1. CDR3 size: 16 residues. V dropped 1 base and J dropped 0; count of bases not matched to a gene: 4. CDR1 and CDR2 from the germline V gene are PRHDT and FYEKMQ (reference sequence). CDR3 region: CASSLVGQAANYGYTF. The CDR3 nucleotides are TGTGCCAGCAGCTTAGTGGGACAGGCAGCTAACTATGGCTACACCTTC.

The rearrangement joins TRBV11-2 to TRBJ2-5, with a tentative D call TRBD2 (6 bases). Germline V lookup: CDR1 SGHAT, CDR2 FQNNGV. The V end was cut by 5 bases, the J end by 2 bases, with 21 bases between. There are 17 residues in the CDR3. The CDR3 loop reads CASSRTSGGFRQETQYF. The CDR3 DNA sequence: TGTGCCAGCAGCCGGACCTCCGGAGGGTTTAGACAAGAGACCCAGTACTTC. Full variable domain (rest looked up from reference TRBV11-2 and TRBJ2-5): EAGVAQSPRYKIIEKRQSVAFWCNPISGHATLYWYQQILGQGPKLLIQFQNNGVVDDSQLPKDRFSAERLKGVDSTLKIQPAKLEDSAVYLCASSRTSGGFRQETQYFGPGTRLLVL.

This clone came up once. The rearrangement uses TRBV28 and TRBJ1-2; D is possibly TRBD1 (5 bases). Trimming cost V 4 bases and J 8 bases, with 11 bases left between them. Germline CDR1 MDHEN, CDR2 SYDVKM. The CDR3 is 12 amino acids. CDR3 coding DNA: TGTGCCAGCAGTTCCGAGGGGAGAGGCTACACCTTC. This sequence encodes CASSSEGRGYTF.

This sequence joins TRBV2 and TRBJ1-2; D is unclear. The CDR3 has 14 residues. CDR1 and CDR2 from the germline V gene are SNHLY and FYNNEI. Trimming took 5 bases from V and 0 from J, leaving 10 bases between them. The CDR3 sequence: CASSTDGTNYGYTF. CDR3 coding DNA: TGTGCCAGCAGTACGGACGGAACTAACTATGGCTACACCTTC.

This chain uses TRBV5-4 with TRBJ2-1, with 10 positions matching TRBD2. J gave up 5 bases and V 2 bases, and 4 bases lay outside the gene matches. From germline, CDR1 is SGHNT and CDR2 YYREEE (reference sequence). This CDR3 spans 15 amino acids. The CDR3 loop reads CASSFGLAANNEQFF. Here the CDR3 DNA reads TGTGCCAGCAGCTTCGGACTAGCGGCTAACAATGAGCAGTTCTTC.

This clone is a singleton in its sample. The chain uses TRBV30 and TRBJ1-3; 9 bases map to TRBD1. Germline V gene data show CDR1 as GTSNPN and CDR2 as SVGIG (reference sequence). J gave up 0 bases and V 4 bases, and 1 base lay outside the gene matches. This CDR3 comprises 14 residues. CDR3 in amino acids: CAWTTGGSGNTIYF. The DNA for the CDR3 is TGTGCCTGGACGACAGGGGGCTCTGGAAACACCATATATTTT. The full variable domain, in which reference TRBV30 and TRBJ1-3 provide the parts outside the CDR3, is SQTIHQWPATLVQPVGSPLSLECTVEGTSNPNLYWYRQAAGRGLQLLFYSVGIGQISSEVPQNLSASRPQDRQFILSSKKLLLSDSGFYLCAWTTGGSGNTIYFGEGSWLTVV.